A single sample gave rise to the 5 T cell receptor beta chains below, sequenced in a study of technical replicates of blood from several donors. The method was immunoSEQ multiplex PCR; TCRdb's version includes in-frame clones alone and lacks a portion of them. Seen here are under 85,000 clones, 85% to 95% observed once, and the top ten hold 0.41%. The specimen sequenced was T cells isolated from PBMCs. All receptors come from a human donor in good health.

The chain links TRBV7-3 to TRBJ1-5; D not resolved. CDR1 is SGHTA, CDR2 FQGTGA, per germline. With 2 bases removed from V and 4 bases from J, the gap between germline ends came to 15 bases. The CDR3 runs 16 residues. The CDR3 protein is CASSLSSGRGNQPQHF. CDR3 DNA sequence: TGTGCCAGCAGCTTATCCTCCGGGCGAGGGAATCAGCCCCAGCATTTT. Full variable domain (rest looked up from reference TRBV7-3 and TRBJ1-5): GAGVSQTPSNKVTEKGKYVELRCDPISGHTALYWYRQSLGQGPEFLIYFQGTGAADDSGLPNDRFFAVRPEGSVSTLKIQRTERGDSAVYLCASSLSSGRGNQPQHFGDGTRLSIL.

The gene calls are TRBV9 and TRBJ2-1; D is undetermined. Between the trimmed V and J ends, which lost 0 bases and 1 base, there was a span of 8 bases. Germline-derived CDR1 and CDR2 are SGDLS and YYNGEE. The length of the CDR3 is 15 residues. CDR3 residues: CASSVDWPSYNEQFF. Written as DNA, the CDR3 is TGTGCCAGCAGCGTAGATTGGCCTTCCTACAATGAGCAGTTCTTC.

The chain links TRBV7-9 to TRBJ1-2; 10 nucleotides match TRBD1. The CDR3 runs to 15 residues. V was clipped by 5 bases and J by 8 bases; unmatched bases: 11. Germline V lookup: CDR1 SEHNR, CDR2 FQNEAQ (reference sequence). The CDR3 protein is CASSVKKDRGSGYTF. The CDR3 bases are TGTGCCAGCAGCGTAAAAAAGGACAGGGGGAGCGGCTACACCTTC.

The chain is built from TRBV15 and TRBJ2-7, with D tentatively TRBD2 (5 bases). CDR1 is LNHNV, CDR2 YYDKDF, per germline (reference sequence). This CDR3 is 15 amino acids long. Trimming stripped 3 bases from V and 2 bases from J, with 14 bases between. The CDR3 reads CATSSSSRVAYEQYF. The DNA for the CDR3 is TGTGCCACCAGCAGCTCTAGCCGGGTTGCCTACGAGCAGTACTTC.

V gene TRBV9 combines with J gene TRBJ2-3, with D uncertain. Per germline, CDR1 SGDLS and CDR2 YYNGEE. The CDR3 consists of 13 residues. V was cut by 4 bases and J by 0 bases, with 6 bases left in between. Here the CDR3 DNA reads TGTGCCAGCAGCCAGATTAGCACAGATACGCAGTATTTT. Protein: CASSQISTDTQYF.